The T cell receptor (beta chain) under discussion was sequenced for a study of control samples from healthy donors and cancer patients (dated by TCRdb to the early 2020s). On this clone: Its antigen is not yet known. Per-nucleotide qualities are absent, and no much larger clonotype sits a single base away.

Library preparation employed the immunoSEQ multiplex PCR assay. TCRdb limited this immuneACCESS table to in-frame rearrangements with V and J called. A share of clones is missing; checked studies link under half to unresolved V genes, and the rest is unexplained. The sample has approximately 180,000 clones on record, 85% to 95% of them singletons. Jointly, the top ten make up 1.1% to 1.5% of the sample. Based on the germline V gene (reference sequence), the CDR1 and CDR2 sequences are LNHDA and SQIVND. From the cysteine through the phenylalanine, the CDR3 covers 13 amino acids. This entry keeps only the CDR3 DNA: 39 bases, framed from base 1. V and J are truncated by 3 bases and 4 bases respectively, leaving an intervening sequence of 9 bases.

This clonotype was obtained from a woman younger than 30 in good health. The specimen was blood. The sequence links TRBV19 to TRBJ1-2, with the D gene not confidently named. The DNA sequence follows: TGTGCCAGTAGTATGGGTCACAGCTATGGCTACACCTTC. Its coded protein is CASSMGHSYGYTF. With the rest looked up from the reference TRBV19 and TRBJ1-2 genes rather than sequenced, the full variable domain is DGGITQSPKYLFRKEGQNVTLSCEQNLNHDAMYWYRQDPGQGLRLIYYSQIVNDFQKGDIAEGYSVSREKKESFPLTVTSAQKNPTAFYLCASSMGHSYGYTFGSGTRLTVV.